This TCR beta chain was profiled in a study of T cell responses to AZD1222 COVID-19 vaccine. General study results and limits: AZD1222 recipients seropositive at baseline numbered only 5 or 6.

This clone was counted only a few times. The antigen is not known. The protocol was immunoSEQ multiplex PCR, while the TCRdb copy is restricted to in-frame clones and leaves out a portion. Of some 120,000 clones in the sample, around 90% were seen once. V shed 1 base and J shed 0 bases, with 13 bases lying between them. This CDR3 region has 16 residues. Germline V lookup: CDR1 SGHAT, CDR2 FQNNGV. The TCR sequence derives from an adult who received the AZD1222 COVID-19 vaccine. V gene TRBV11-2 combines with J gene TRBJ2-7; D is perhaps TRBD1 (6 bases). The material sequenced was peripheral blood, taken 28 days after the second AZD1222 dose. The CDR3 DNA is TGTGCCAGCAGCTTAGTTTACAGGGAGATCTCCTACGAGCAGTACTTC. It translates to CASSLVYREISYEQYF.